This T cell receptor (beta chain) is from a study of PD-L1 blockade in urothelial cancer. Study background: In terms of prior chemotherapy, patients had received 0 to 3 regimens. Across blood samples, T cells had a median count of approximately 130,000. Overall study results and limits: Pretreatment TCR clonality in blood under the median foretold superior survival.

Details on this clone: Its specificity is not known.

Individual patients had between 1 and 8 samples, taken pretreatment and on-treatment. The germline CDR1 and CDR2 sequences are MNHEY and SMNVEV (reference sequence). The CDR3 spans 15 residues. Trimming cost V 2 bases and J 3 bases, with 14 bases left between them. Assay used: immunoSEQ multiplex PCR; TCRdb lists only in-frame clones, some missing. The sample includes about 80,000 clones, about 85% of them seen just once. The V and J genes are TRBV27 and TRBJ2-7, with D possibly being TRBD2 (6 bases). This clonotype was obtained from a woman between 65 and 79 years old with urothelial cancer. The specimen comprised PBMCs, sampled around atezolizumab (anti-PD-L1) treatment. The CDR3, as DNA: TGTGCCAGCAGTTTAATCGGGGGAGATATCTACGAGCAGTACTTC. It is translated as CASSLIGGDIYEQYF.